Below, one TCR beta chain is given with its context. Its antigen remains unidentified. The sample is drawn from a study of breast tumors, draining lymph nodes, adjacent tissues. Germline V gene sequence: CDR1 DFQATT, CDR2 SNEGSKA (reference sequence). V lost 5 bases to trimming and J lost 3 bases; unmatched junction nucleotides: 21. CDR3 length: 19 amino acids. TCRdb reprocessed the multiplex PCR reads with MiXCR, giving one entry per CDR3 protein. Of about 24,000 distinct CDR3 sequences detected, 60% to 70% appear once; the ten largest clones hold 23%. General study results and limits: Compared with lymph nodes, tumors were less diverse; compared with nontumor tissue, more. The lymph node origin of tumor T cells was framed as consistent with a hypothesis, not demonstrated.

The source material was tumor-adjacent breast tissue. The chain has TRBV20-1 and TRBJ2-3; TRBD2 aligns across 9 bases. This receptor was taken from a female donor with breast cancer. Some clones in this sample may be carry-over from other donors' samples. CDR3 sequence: CSALPRSAGGPIRTDTQYF. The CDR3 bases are TGCAGTGCTCTCCCCCGGAGCGCGGGAGGGCCGATTAGGACAGATACGCAGTATTTT.